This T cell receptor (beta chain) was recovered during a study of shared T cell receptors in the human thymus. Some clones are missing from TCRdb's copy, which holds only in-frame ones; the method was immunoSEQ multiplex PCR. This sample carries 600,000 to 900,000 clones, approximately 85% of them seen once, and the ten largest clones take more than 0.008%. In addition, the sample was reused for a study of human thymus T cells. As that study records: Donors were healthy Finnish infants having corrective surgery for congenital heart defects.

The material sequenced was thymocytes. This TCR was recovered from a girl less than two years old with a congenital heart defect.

Written as DNA, the CDR3 is TGTGCCAGCAGCTTAGTCATGGGCAGACAGGGTTTTGTGGAGGGCCACGGGGAGCTGTTTTTT. Amino acid sequence: CASSLVMGRQGFVEGHGELFF. V gene TRBV7-4 combines with J gene TRBJ2-2, with D possibly TRBD1 on 7 matching bases. The CDR3 is made up of 21 amino acids. From germline, CDR1 is SGHVT and CDR2 SQSDAQ. V lost 1 base and J lost 7, with 31 bases in between.